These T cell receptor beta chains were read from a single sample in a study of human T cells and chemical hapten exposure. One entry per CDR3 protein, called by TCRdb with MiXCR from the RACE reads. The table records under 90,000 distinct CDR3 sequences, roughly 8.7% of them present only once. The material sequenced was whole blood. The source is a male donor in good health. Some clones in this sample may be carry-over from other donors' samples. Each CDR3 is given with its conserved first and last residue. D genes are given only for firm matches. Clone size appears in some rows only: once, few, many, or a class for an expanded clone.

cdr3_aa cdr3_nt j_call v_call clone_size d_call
CASSRNRGFQTHTEAFF TGCGCCAGCAGCCGGAACAGGGGGTTCCAAACTCACACTGAAGCTTTCTTT TRBJ1-1 TRBV5-1 many TRBD1
CASSQETDPWDEQFF TGCGCCAGCAGCCAAGAGACGGATCCCTGGGACGAGCAGTTCTTC TRBJ2-1 TRBV4-3 few -
CASSYGGGTEAFF TGTGCCAGCAGTTACGGGGGGGGCACTGAAGCTTTCTTT TRBJ1-1 TRBV6-5 few -
CASSPRTGTKNYEQYF TGTGCCAGCAGTCCCCGGACAGGGACGAAGAACTACGAGCAGTACTTC TRBJ2-7 TRBV6-6 few TRBD1
CAISESGLAGAGEQYF TGTGCCATCAGTGAGTCGGGACTAGCGGGAGCGGGCGAGCAGTACTTC TRBJ2-7 TRBV10-3 many TRBD2
CASSGREMGTEAFF TGCGCCAGCAGCGGCAGGGAGATGGGCACTGAAGCTTTCTTT TRBJ1-1 TRBV5-1 few -
CASSLRTGMNTEAFF TGCGCCAGCAGCTTGCGGACAGGGATGAACACTGAAGCTTTCTTT TRBJ1-1 TRBV5-1 - TRBD1
CASSQNDSPGSGNTIYF TGCGCCAGCAGCCAAAATGACAGTCCTGGCTCGGGAAACACCATATATTTT TRBJ1-3 TRBV4-1 - -
CSVEPRTSLYGYTF TGCAGCGTTGAGCCCAGGACTTCCCTCTATGGCTACACCTTC TRBJ1-2 TRBV29-1 - -
CASMVAGTGNTIYF TGTGCCAGCATGGTCGCGGGGACGGGAAACACCATATATTTT TRBJ1-3 TRBV27 few -
CASSLSSRGETQYF TGTGCCAGCAGTTTGAGTAGCAGGGGAGAGACCCAGTACTTC TRBJ2-5 TRBV27 - -
CATSRGGQTEQFF TGTGCCACCAGCAGAGGAGGACAGACAGAGCAGTTCTTC TRBJ2-1 TRBV15 few -
CASSMGPAYEQYF TGTGCCAGTAGTATGGGGCCAGCCTACGAGCAGTACTTC TRBJ2-7 TRBV19 - -
CASSPPPYGKTQYF TGTGCCAGCTCACCGCCCCCCTATGGGAAGACCCAGTACTTC TRBJ2-5 TRBV18 many -
CASSWDPNTEAFF TGTGCCAGCAGTTGGGACCCGAACACTGAAGCTTTCTTT TRBJ1-1 TRBV6-2/TRBV6-3 few -
CSARGRDRVTDTQYF TGCAGTGCTAGAGGTCGGGACAGGGTCACAGATACGCAGTATTTT TRBJ2-3 TRBV20-1 - TRBD1
CSATWGNEQFF TGCAGTGCTACATGGGGCAATGAGCAGTTCTTC TRBJ2-1 TRBV20-1 few -
CASSVTGGWVTNEKLFF TGTGCCAGCAGCGTTACAGGGGGCTGGGTAACTAATGAAAAACTGTTTTTT TRBJ1-4 TRBV9 few TRBD1
CASSFTGLAGPNEQFF TGCGCCAGCAGCTTCACGGGACTAGCGGGGCCCAATGAGCAGTTCTTC TRBJ2-1 TRBV5-1 many TRBD2
CASSISVLRNTEAFF TGTGCCAGCAGCATCAGCGTTCTCCGGAACACTGAAGCTTTCTTT TRBJ1-1 TRBV7-8 - -
CASSLGQGSQPQHF TGTGCCAGCAGTCTCGGACAGGGAAGTCAGCCCCAGCATTTT TRBJ1-5 TRBV12-3/TRBV12-4 - TRBD1
CASSQASGSTEAFF TGTGCCAGCAGCCAAGCTTCGGGCTCCACTGAAGCTTTCTTT TRBJ1-1 TRBV14 many -
CASSIRGAYEQYF TGCGCCAGCAGCATCAGGGGGGCCTACGAGCAGTACTTC TRBJ2-7 TRBV5-1 few -
CASSPTQGIQETQYF TGTGCCAGCAGTCCGACGCAGGGGATCCAAGAGACCCAGTACTTC TRBJ2-5 TRBV27 few -
CASSRVDRSSEQYF TGTGCCAGCAGCCGCGTGGACAGGTCTTCAGAGCAGTACTTC TRBJ2-7 TRBV5-4 few TRBD1
CSARPDRGSNQPQHF TGCAGTGCTAGACCCGACAGGGGAAGCAATCAGCCCCAGCATTTT TRBJ1-5 TRBV20-1 many TRBD1
CASSGNRGPTLHF TGTGCCAGCAGCGGTAACAGGGGTCCCACCCTCCACTTT TRBJ1-6 TRBV11-2 - TRBD1
CASSDSEVGAGSGANVLTF TGTGCCAGCAGTGACTCTGAAGTAGGGGCAGGCTCTGGGGCCAACGTCCTGACTTTC TRBJ2-6 TRBV6-4 many -